This paragraph covers one T cell receptor beta chain sequence. Antigen: not known. Random hexamers were used to reverse transcribe the RNA input (roughly 0.5 to 1 ug). TCRdb fed the immunoSEQ multiplex PCR reads into MiXCR, producing one record per CDR3 protein. The sample includes tens of thousands of distinct CDR3 sequences, 90% to 95% of them seen just once. The sample belongs to a study of CD8 T cells in Susac syndrome. On the study more broadly: The Susac syndrome patients that were sequenced included five or six with active disease and roughly eight in remission.

Germline assignment: CDR1 MNHEY and CDR2 SMNVEV (reference sequence). V was clipped by 4 bases and J by 1 base, with 23 bases between them. The CDR3 length is 18 residues. Study conclusions and caveats: Susac-specific public clones numbered some 16 in total CD8+ repertoires (and 5 or 6 in CD8+ TEMRA repertoires).

The chain has TRBV27 and TRBJ2-7, with D possibly called TRBD1 or TRBD2 (5 bases each). Sequenced material: CD8+ T cells from PBMCs. The sequence was obtained from a human donor with Susac syndrome. CDR3 nucleotides: TGTGCCAGCAGTTCCGCCCTACCGTTTCGGGGCTTGTCCTACGAGCAGTACTTC. Translation: CASSSALPFRGLSYEQYF.